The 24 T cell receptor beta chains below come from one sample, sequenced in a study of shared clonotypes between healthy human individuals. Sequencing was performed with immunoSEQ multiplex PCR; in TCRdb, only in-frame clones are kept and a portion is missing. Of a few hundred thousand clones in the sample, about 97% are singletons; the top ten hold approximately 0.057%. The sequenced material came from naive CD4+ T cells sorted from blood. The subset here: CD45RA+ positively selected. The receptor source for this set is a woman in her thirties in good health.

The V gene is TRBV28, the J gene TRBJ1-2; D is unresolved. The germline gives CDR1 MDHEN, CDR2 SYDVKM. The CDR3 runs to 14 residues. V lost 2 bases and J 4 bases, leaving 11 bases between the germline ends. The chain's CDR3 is CASSLAQPPYGYTF. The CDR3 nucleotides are TGTGCCAGCAGTTTAGCTCAGCCGCCCTATGGCTACACCTTC.

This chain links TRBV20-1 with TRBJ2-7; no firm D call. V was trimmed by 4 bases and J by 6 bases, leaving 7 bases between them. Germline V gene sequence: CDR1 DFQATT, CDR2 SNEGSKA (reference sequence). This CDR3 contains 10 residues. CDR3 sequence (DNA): TGCAGTGCTATCGCTCGCGAGCAGTACTTC. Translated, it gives CSAIAREQYF.

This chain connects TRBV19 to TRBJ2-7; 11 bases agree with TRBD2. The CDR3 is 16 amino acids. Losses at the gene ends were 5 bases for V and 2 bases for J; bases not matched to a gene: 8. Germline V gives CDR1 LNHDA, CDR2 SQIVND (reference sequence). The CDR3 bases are TGTGCCAGTAGTCCCCAGGGGGGACTAGCGGCCTACGAGCAGTACTTC. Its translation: CASSPQGGLAAYEQYF.

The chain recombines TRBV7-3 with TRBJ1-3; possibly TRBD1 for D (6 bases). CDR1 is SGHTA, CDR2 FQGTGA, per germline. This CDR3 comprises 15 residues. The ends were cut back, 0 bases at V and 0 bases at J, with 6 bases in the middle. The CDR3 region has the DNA TGTGCCAGCAGCTTAACAGGGGGCTCTGGAAACACCATATATTTT. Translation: CASSLTGGSGNTIYF.

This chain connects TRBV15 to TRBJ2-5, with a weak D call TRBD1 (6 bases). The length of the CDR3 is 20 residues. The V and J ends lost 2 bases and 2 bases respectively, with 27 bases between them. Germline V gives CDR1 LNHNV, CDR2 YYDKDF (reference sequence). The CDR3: CATSRNRGTQATVIQETQYF. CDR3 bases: TGTGCCACCAGCAGAAACCGTGGGACACAGGCAACCGTCATTCAAGAGACCCAGTACTTC.

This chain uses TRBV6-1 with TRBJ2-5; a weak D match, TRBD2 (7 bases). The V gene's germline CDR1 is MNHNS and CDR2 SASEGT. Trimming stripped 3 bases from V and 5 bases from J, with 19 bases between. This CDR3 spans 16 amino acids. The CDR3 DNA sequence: TGTGCCAGCAGTGACGCGGGGGCGGGGGCAGGGGAGACCCAGTACTTC. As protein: CASSDAGAGAGETQYF.

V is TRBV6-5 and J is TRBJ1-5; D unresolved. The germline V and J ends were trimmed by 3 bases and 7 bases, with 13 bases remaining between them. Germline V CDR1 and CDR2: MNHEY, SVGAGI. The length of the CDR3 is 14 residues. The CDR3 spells CASSYDSGTQPQHF. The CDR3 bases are TGTGCCAGCAGTTATGATAGTGGAACCCAGCCCCAGCATTTT.

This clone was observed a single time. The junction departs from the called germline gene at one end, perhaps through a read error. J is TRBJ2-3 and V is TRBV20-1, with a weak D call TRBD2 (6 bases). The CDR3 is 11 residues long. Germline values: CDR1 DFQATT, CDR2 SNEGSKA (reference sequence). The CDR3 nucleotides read TGTGGGGCGGGGACCACAGATACGCAGTATTTT. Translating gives CGAGTTDTQYF.

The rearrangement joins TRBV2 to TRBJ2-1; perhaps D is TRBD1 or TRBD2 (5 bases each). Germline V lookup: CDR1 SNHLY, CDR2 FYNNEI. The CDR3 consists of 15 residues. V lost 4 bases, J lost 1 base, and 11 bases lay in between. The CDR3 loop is CASSGGGWSYNEQFF. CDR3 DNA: TGTGCCAGCAGTGGGGGCGGGTGGTCCTACAATGAGCAGTTCTTC.

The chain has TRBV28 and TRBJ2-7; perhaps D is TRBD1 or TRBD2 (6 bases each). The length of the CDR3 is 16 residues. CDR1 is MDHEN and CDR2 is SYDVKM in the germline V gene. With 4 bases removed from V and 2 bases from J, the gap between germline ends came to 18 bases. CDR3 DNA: TGTGCCAGCAGTTCCTCGGGGGCCGGAGAGCCCTACGAGCAGTACTTC. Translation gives CASSSSGAGEPYEQYF.

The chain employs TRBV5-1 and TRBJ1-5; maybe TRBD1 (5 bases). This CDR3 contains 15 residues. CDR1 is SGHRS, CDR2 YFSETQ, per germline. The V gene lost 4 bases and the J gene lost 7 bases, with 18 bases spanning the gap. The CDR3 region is CASSPGGGVGQPQHF. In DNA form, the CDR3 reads TGCGCCAGCAGCCCCGGCGGGGGGGTTGGCCAGCCCCAGCATTTT.

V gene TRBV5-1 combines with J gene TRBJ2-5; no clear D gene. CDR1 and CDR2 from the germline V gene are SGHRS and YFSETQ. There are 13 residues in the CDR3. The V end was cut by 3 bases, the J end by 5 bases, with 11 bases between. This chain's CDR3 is CASSSGFWETQYF. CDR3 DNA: TGCGCCAGCAGCTCCGGGTTTTGGGAGACCCAGTACTTC.

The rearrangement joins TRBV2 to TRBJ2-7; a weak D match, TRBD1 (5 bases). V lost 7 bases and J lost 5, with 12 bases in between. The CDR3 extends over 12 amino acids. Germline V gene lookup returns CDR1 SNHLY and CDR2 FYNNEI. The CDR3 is CASNLGHDEQYF. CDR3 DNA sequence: TGTGCCAGCAACCTAGGACACGACGAGCAGTACTTC. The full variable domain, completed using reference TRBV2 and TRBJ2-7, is EPEVTQTPSHQVTQMGQEVILRCVPISNHLYFYWYRQILGQKVEFLVSFYNNEISEKSEIFDDQFSVERPDGSNFTLKIRSTKLEDSAMYFCASNLGHDEQYFGPGTRLTVT.

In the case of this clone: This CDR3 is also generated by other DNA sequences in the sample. CDR3 in amino acids: CASSLNYEQYF. The CDR3 DNA reads TGTGCCAGCAGCTTGAATTACGAGCAGTACTTC. V and J are TRBV5-5 and TRBJ2-7; D is unresolved. From germline, CDR1 is SGHKS and CDR2 YYEKEE (reference sequence). The ends were cut back, 1 base at V and 4 bases at J, with 3 bases in the middle. CDR3 length equals 11 residues.

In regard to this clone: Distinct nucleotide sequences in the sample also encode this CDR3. CDR3 amino acids: CASSLEGAGTEAFF. In nucleotides, the CDR3 is TGTGCCAGCAGCTTAGAAGGGGCTGGGACTGAAGCTTTCTTT. The rearrangement joins TRBV7-9 to TRBJ1-1; possibly TRBD1 for D (5 bases). Germline CDR1 reads SEHNR; CDR2 reads FQNEAQ (reference sequence). There are 14 residues in the CDR3. Trimming removed 1 base at V and 5 bases at J, with 11 bases between.

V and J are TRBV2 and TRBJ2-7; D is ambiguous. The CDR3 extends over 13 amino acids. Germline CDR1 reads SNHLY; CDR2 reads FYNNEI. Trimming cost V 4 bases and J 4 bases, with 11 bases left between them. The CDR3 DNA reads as TGTGCCAGCAGTGGGATCGGAAAGTACGAGCAGTACTTC. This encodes CASSGIGKYEQYF.

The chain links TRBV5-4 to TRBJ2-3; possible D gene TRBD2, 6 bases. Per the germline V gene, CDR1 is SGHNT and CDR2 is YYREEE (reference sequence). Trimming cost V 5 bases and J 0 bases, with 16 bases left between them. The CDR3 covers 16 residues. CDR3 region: CASRRYGGTSTDTQYF. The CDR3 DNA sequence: TGTGCCAGCAGACGATACGGGGGAACTAGCACAGATACGCAGTATTTT.

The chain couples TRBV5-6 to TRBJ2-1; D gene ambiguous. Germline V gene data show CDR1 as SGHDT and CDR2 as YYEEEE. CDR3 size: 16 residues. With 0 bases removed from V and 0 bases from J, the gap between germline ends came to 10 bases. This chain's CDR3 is CASSLVRLSSYNEQFF. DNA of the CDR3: TGTGCCAGCAGCTTGGTCCGGCTGAGCTCCTACAATGAGCAGTTCTTC.

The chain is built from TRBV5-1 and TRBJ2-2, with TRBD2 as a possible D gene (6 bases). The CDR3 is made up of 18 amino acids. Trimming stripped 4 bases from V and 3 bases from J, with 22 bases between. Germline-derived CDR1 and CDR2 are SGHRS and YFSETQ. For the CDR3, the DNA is TGCGCCAGCAGCCTGCGCACTAGTGGCCGGGGGTACACCGGGGAGCTGTTTTTT. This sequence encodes CASSLRTSGRGYTGELFF.

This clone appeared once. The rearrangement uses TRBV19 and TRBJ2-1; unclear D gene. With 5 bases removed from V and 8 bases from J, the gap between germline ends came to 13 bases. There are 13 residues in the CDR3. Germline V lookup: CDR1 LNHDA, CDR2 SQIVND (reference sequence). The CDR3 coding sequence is TGTGCCAGTAGTGATCGCCCGGGTGATGAGCAGTTCTTC. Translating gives CASSDRPGDEQFF.

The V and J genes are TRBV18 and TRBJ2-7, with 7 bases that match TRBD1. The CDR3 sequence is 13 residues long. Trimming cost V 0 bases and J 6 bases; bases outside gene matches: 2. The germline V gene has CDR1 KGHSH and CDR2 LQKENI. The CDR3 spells CASSPPGQPEQYF. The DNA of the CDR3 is TGTGCCAGCTCACCACCGGGACAGCCCGAGCAGTACTTC.

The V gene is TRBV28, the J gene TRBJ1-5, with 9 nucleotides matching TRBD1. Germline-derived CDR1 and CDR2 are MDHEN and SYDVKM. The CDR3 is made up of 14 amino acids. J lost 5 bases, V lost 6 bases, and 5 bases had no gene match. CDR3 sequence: CASSPGQGYQPQHF. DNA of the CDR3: TGTGCCAGCAGCCCGGGACAGGGTTATCAGCCCCAGCATTTT.

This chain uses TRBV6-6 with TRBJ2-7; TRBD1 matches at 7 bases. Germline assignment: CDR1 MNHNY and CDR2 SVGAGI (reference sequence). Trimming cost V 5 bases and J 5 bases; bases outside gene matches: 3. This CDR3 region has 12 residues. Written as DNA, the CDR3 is TGTGCCAGCAGTAAACAGGGGAACGAGCAGTACTTC. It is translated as CASSKQGNEQYF.

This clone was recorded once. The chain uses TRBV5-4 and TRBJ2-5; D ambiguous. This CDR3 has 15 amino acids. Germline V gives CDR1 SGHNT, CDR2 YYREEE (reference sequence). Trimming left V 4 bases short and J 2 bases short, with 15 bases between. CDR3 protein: CASSPRKGFQETQYF. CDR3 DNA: TGTGCCAGCAGCCCTCGAAAGGGTTTTCAAGAGACCCAGTACTTC.